This TCR beta chain stems from a study of T-cell memory formation after mild COVID-19. Overall study context: The study found TCR clusters largely donor specific. Notes on the study in general: Clones from the second wave (peaking day 37) had unconfirmed SARS-CoV-2 specificity.

The V end lost 4 bases, the J end lost 6 bases, and 17 bases lay between the germline ends. Germline values: CDR1 LGHNA, CDR2 YNFKEQ. The CDR3 runs 15 residues. This clonotype was recorded a few times. The antigen remains unidentified. Constant-segment-primed 5'RACE gave TCR alpha and TCR beta cDNA libraries with sample barcodes and UMIs. MiXCR was run by TCRdb on the 5' RACE reads, yielding one entry per CDR3 protein. The sample records around 410,000 distinct CDR3 sequences, less than 25% being singletons. The chain carries TRBV4-2 and TRBJ2-3; D might be TRBD2 (6 bases). Input material: PBMCs or a T cell subset sorted from them (not recorded which). The clonotype originates from an adult woman who had mild COVID-19 (a few samples of this study predate the infection). Cell type and time point are not known. The CDR3 is CASSPRDGLLDTQYF. The CDR3 DNA follows: TGTGCCAGCAGCCCGCGGGACGGCTTGTTGGATACGCAGTATTTT.